Sequencing of this T cell receptor beta chain was carried out in a study of T cell repertoires in ileal Crohn's disease. Study information: Thiopurines (around 10) or anti-TNF agents (approximately 19) were given postoperatively to about half. At postoperative colonoscopy, neoterminal ileum biopsies were taken as M6. Study-level results: Clonal expansions were more frequent in active smokers than non-smokers at surgery. Postoperative endoscopy occurred within one year, median about 7.5 months.

This clone was recorded once. The antigen remains unidentified. The repertoire was sequenced with immunoSEQ multiplex PCR; TCRdb's copy has only in-frame clones and lacks some. The data show roughly 2,000 clones, approximately 62% seen once. Germline-derived CDR1 and CDR2 are SEHNR and FQNEAQ (reference sequence). The V end lost 5 bases, the J end lost 0 bases, and 14 bases lay between the germline ends. The CDR3 covers 16 residues. The time point is: neoterminal ileum biopsy at postoperative endoscopy, about 6 months after surgery. The rearrangement links TRBV7-9 to TRBJ1-5, with D possibly matching TRBD1 (5 bases). The TCR was taken from an adult with Crohn's disease. The sample taken for sequencing was ileal tissue. The CDR3 DNA follows: TGTGCCAGCAGCCTAAGTAGGGGCTATAGCAATCAGCCCCAGCATTTT. Amino acid sequence: CASSLSRGYSNQPQHF.